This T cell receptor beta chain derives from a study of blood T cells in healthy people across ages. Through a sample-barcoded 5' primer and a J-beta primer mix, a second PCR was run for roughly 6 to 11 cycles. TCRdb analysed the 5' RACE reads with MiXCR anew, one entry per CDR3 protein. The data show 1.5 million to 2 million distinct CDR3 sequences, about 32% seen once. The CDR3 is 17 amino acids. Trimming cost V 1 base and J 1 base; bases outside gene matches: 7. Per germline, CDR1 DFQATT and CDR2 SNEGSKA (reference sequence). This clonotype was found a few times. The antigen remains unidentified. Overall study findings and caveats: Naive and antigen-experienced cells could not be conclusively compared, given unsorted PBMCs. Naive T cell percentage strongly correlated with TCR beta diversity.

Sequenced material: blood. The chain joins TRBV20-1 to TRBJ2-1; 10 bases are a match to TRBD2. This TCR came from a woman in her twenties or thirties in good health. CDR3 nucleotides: TGCAGTGCTAGAGCCTCAGCGGGAGGGCCTTCCTACAATGAGCAGTTCTTC. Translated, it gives CSARASAGGPSYNEQFF.